One and the same sample provided the 20 T cell receptor beta chains below, sequenced in a study of regulatory T cells in long-lasting Graves disease. Assembly of TCR beta libraries relied on iRepertoire HTBI primers together with Arm-PCR of CDR3 regions. TCRdb fed the multiplex PCR reads into MiXCR, producing one record per CDR3 protein. Seen here are fewer than 500,000 distinct CDR3 sequences, about 16% observed once, and the top ten hold less than 15%. Noted time point: newly diagnosed GD, antithyroid drugs for less than 3 months. RNA extracted from PBMCs served as the sequencing template. The same data also went into a second study, on T cells in Graves' hyperthyroidism and ophthalmopathy.

The sample in question was peripheral blood mononuclear cells (PBMCs), obtained at new diagnosis, from a patient treated with antithyroid drugs. These TCRs come from a man in his forties or fifties with Graves disease.

This clonotype was seen only once. The junction and the germline gene differ at one end; a read error may be behind it. The rearrangement joins TRBV5-1 to TRBJ2-7; maybe TRBD1 (6 bases). CDR1 and CDR2 from the germline V gene are SGHRS and YFSETQ. The CDR3 runs to 13 residues. CDR3 amino acids: CASSLGQVYVQYF. CDR3 coding DNA: TGCGCCAGCAGCTTGGGACAGGTCTACGTGCAGTACTTC.

This clonotype showed up just a few times. At one end, the junction sequence differs from germline, possibly due to a read error. The chain joins TRBV24-1 to TRBJ2-5; 11 bases are a match to TRBD1. CDR1 is KGHDR, CDR2 SFDVKD, per germline. The CDR3 length is 13 residues. CDR3: CATSDWTGGNQNF. The CDR3 nucleotides are TGTGCCACCAGTGATTGGACAGGGGGCAACCAAAACTTC.

This clonotype has only a few counts. The genes are TRBV7-8 and TRBJ2-5; the match to TRBD1 covers 7 bases. From germline, CDR1 is SGHVS and CDR2 FQNEAQ. With 5 bases clipped from V and 1 base from J, the junction kept 7 bases outside the gene matches. The CDR3 consists of 15 residues. The CDR3 spells CASSVGTATQETQYF. Here the CDR3 DNA reads TGTGCCAGCAGCGTAGGGACAGCCACCCAAGAGACCCAGTACTTC.

This clonotype occurred many times. The gene calls are TRBV30 and TRBJ1-1; D unclear. Germline lookup yields CDR1 GTSNPN and CDR2 SVGIG (reference sequence). This CDR3 is built from 13 residues. Trimming took 4 bases from V and 0 from J, leaving 9 bases between them. The CDR3 coding sequence is TGTGCCTGGATGCACAGTCTGAACACTGAAGCTTTCTTT. The encoded protein is CAWMHSLNTEAFF.

This clonotype occurred many times. The chain is built from TRBV12-3 or TRBV12-4 and TRBJ2-5; D is possibly TRBD1 (6 bases). Trimming shortened V by 0 bases and J by 1 base, and 12 bases separated the two germline ends. The CDR3 runs 16 residues. In nucleotides, the CDR3 is TGTGCCAGCAGTTTAGCCATGGGACACCTCCAAGAGACCCAGTACTTC. Protein product: CASSLAMGHLQETQYF.

This clonotype was counted ten times or more. V is TRBV2 and J is TRBJ2-1, with 9 bases aligning to TRBD1. V was clipped by 4 bases and J by 6 bases; unmatched bases: 4. Germline CDR1 reads SNHLY; CDR2 reads FYNNEI. The CDR3 length is 14 residues. CDR3 amino acids: CASSGGTGTNEQFF. The CDR3 nucleotides read TGTGCCAGCAGTGGGGGGACAGGGACCAATGAGCAGTTCTTC.

A few counts support this clonotype. The chain is built from TRBV15 and TRBJ1-1; TRBD1 aligns across 8 bases. CDR1 LNHNV and CDR2 YYDKDF come from the germline V gene (reference sequence). The length of the CDR3 is 13 residues. V shed 6 bases and J 7 bases; nucleotides not matched to a gene: 7. The CDR3 bases are TGTGCCACCAGACCGACAGGGACAGGTGAAGCTTTCTTT. It codes for CATRPTGTGEAFF.

This clonotype was detected many times. The V and J genes are TRBV30 and TRBJ1-3, with D possibly matching TRBD1 (5 bases). The CDR3 has 13 residues. V was pared by 5 bases and J by 0 bases, with 8 bases between. Looked up from germline, CDR1 is GTSNPN and CDR2 is SVGIG (reference sequence). CDR3 residues: CAWDSFSGNTIYF. As DNA, the CDR3 is TGTGCCTGGGACAGTTTCTCTGGAAACACCATATATTTT.

This clonotype was recorded many times. The chain has TRBV2 and TRBJ2-7; D is possibly TRBD1 (5 bases). The CDR3 spans 14 residues. Trimming removed 6 bases at V and 3 bases at J, with 15 bases between. From germline, CDR1 is SNHLY and CDR2 FYNNEI. The CDR3 protein is CASRGGPQGYEQYF. The DNA for the CDR3 is TGTGCCAGCAGGGGCGGCCCCCAGGGCTACGAGCAGTACTTC.

The chain is built from TRBV6-5 and TRBJ2-1; TRBD2 aligns across 13 bases. Germline V lookup: CDR1 MNHEY, CDR2 SVGAGI. V was pared by 0 bases and J by 7 bases, with 3 bases of the junction left unmatched. The CDR3 has 16 amino acids. CDR3 sequence (DNA): TGTGCCAGCAGTTACTCAGGGACTAGCGGGAATAATGAGCAGTTCTTC. Its protein is CASSYSGTSGNNEQFF.

This clonotype was counted ten times or more. This chain connects TRBV12-3 or TRBV12-4 to TRBJ2-7; possible D gene TRBD1, 6 bases. CDR3 length equals 14 residues. Trimming shortened V by 5 bases and J by 5 bases, and 16 bases separated the two germline ends. In nucleotides, the CDR3 is TGTGCCAGCAGTCAACTCGGACAGCTCCACGAGCAGTACTTC. Amino acids: CASSQLGQLHEQYF.

This chain joins TRBV12-3 or TRBV12-4 and TRBJ2-6, with D perhaps TRBD1 or TRBD2 (5 bases each). This CDR3 is 15 amino acids long. V lost 5 bases, J lost 4 bases, and 12 bases lay in between. CDR3 nucleotides: TGTGCCAGCAGTCTCCGGGGCGCAGGGGCCAACGTCCTGACTTTC. Translated, it gives CASSLRGAGANVLTF.

The chain uses TRBV11-3 and TRBJ2-7; no firm D call. The CDR3 runs to 13 residues. Germline values: CDR1 SGHNT, CDR2 YENEEA. With 5 bases removed from V and 2 bases from J, the gap between germline ends came to 10 bases. In DNA form, the CDR3 reads TGTGCCAGCAGCGCCCATGGAACCTACGAGCAGTACTTC. Translated, it gives CASSAHGTYEQYF.

The V gene is TRBV5-6, the J gene TRBJ2-7; TRBD1 might be the D (5 bases). The CDR3 is made up of 12 amino acids. Trimming stripped 5 bases from V and 6 bases from J, with 12 bases between. The germline gives CDR1 SGHDT, CDR2 YYEEEE. This chain's CDR3 is CASSGRAREQYF. CDR3 nucleotides: TGTGCCAGCAGTGGCAGGGCACGCGAGCAGTACTTC.

This clonotype appeared a few times. This chain joins TRBV29-1 and TRBJ1-1; D is ambiguous. The germline V gene encodes CDR1 SQVTM and CDR2 ANQGSEA. The length of the CDR3 is 11 residues. Deletions cut 4 bases from V and 11 bases from J, with 14 bases between. The CDR3 spells CSVVYPAQAFF. CDR3 sequence (DNA): TGCAGCGTTGTTTATCCGGCGCAGGCTTTCTTT.

This clonotype was counted at least ten times. The rearrangement uses TRBV6-5 and TRBJ2-7; D is unclear. Trimming shortened V by 0 bases and J by 3 bases, and 9 bases separated the two germline ends. Germline assignment: CDR1 MNHEY and CDR2 SVGAGI. This CDR3 has 14 amino acids. The CDR3 protein is CASSYSQPHYEQYF. CDR3 DNA sequence: TGTGCCAGCAGTTACTCGCAACCCCACTACGAGCAGTACTTC.

The V gene is TRBV19, the J gene TRBJ2-3; D is ambiguous. The CDR3 is 14 amino acids. The V end lost 11 bases, the J end lost 6 bases, and 21 bases lay between the germline ends. Germline-derived CDR1 and CDR2 are LNHDA and SQIVND (reference sequence). Written as DNA, the CDR3 is TGTGCCGGTAAGGGTACGCCAAATGGGGATACGCAGTATTTT. This translates into CAGKGTPNGDTQYF.

The chain is built from TRBV18 and TRBJ2-3; TRBD2 matches 7 bases. Looked up from germline, CDR1 is KGHSH and CDR2 is LQKENI. This CDR3 spans 18 amino acids. J lost 0 bases, V lost 2 bases, and 11 bases had no gene match. CDR3 residues: CASSPGMGGPLSTDTQYF. CDR3 DNA sequence: TGTGCCAGCTCACCAGGTATGGGAGGGCCGCTAAGCACAGATACGCAGTATTTT.

The table lists this clonotype with many counts. This rearrangement joins TRBV20-1 to TRBJ2-3, with TRBD2 matching over 9 bases. After removal of 5 bases from V and 10 bases from J, the junction contained 10 bases not matched to a gene. The CDR3 contains 13 residues. The V gene's germline CDR1 is DFQATT and CDR2 SNEGSKA (reference sequence). Here the CDR3 reads CSAASPSGTAQYF. As DNA, the CDR3 is TGCAGTGCTGCCTCCCCTAGCGGGACGGCGCAGTATTTT.

The V gene is TRBV12-3 or TRBV12-4, the J gene TRBJ1-6; 10 nucleotides line up with TRBD1. The CDR3 totals 16 residues. The V gene end was trimmed by 2 bases and the J gene end by 11 bases; junction bases not matched to a gene: 9. The DNA for the CDR3 is TGTGCCAGCAGTTTACCGGGACAGGGGATTGAGGCACCCCTCCACTTT. Translation gives CASSLPGQGIEAPLHF.